Listed here are 23 T cell receptor beta chains from one sample, sequenced in a study of shared clonotypes between healthy human individuals. Sequencing was performed with immunoSEQ multiplex PCR; in TCRdb, only in-frame clones are kept and a portion is missing. The sample holds some 2,000,000 clones, over 85% seen once. The specimen was naive CD4+ T cells sorted from blood. Subset noted: CD45RA+ positively selected. These receptor sequences come from a man younger than 35 in good health.

The chain links TRBV19 to TRBJ1-2, with TRBD1 matching 7 bases. CDR1 and CDR2 (germline): LNHDA, SQIVND (reference sequence). V shed 2 bases, J shed 4 bases, and the junction held 10 bases outside the gene matches. CDR3 length equals 16 residues. The chain's CDR3 is CASSISTGPSTYGYTF. The CDR3 DNA reads TGTGCCAGTAGTATATCGACAGGGCCGTCTACCTATGGCTACACCTTC.

The chain links TRBV7-8 to TRBJ1-1, with D uncertain. Looked up from germline, CDR1 is SGHVS and CDR2 is FQNEAQ. CDR3 length equals 13 residues. Trimming pared 3 bases from V and 4 bases from J, leaving 9 bases between. This chain's CDR3 is CASSLKGSTEAFF. The CDR3, as DNA: TGTGCCAGCAGCTTGAAGGGAAGCACTGAAGCTTTCTTT. The variable domain in full, completed from reference TRBV7-8 and TRBJ1-1, reads GAGVSQSPRYKVAKRGQDVALRCDPISGHVSLFWYQQALGQGPEFLTYFQNEAQLDKSGLPSDRFFAERPEGSVSTLKIQRTQQEDSAVYLCASSLKGSTEAFFGQGTRLTVV.

The J gene is TRBJ2-3, the V gene TRBV10-3; 9 nucleotides align to TRBD1. V was pared by 5 bases and J by 7 bases, with 10 bases of the junction left unmatched. The CDR3 runs 15 residues. The germline gives CDR1 ENHRY, CDR2 SYGVKD. DNA of the CDR3: TGTGCCATCAGTTCTACCGGGACAGGGCTTTATACGCAGTATTTT. It specifies CAISSTGTGLYTQYF.

Comments on this clone: The junction departs from the called germline gene at one end, perhaps through a read error. The chain carries TRBV7-9 and TRBJ2-3, with TRBD1 matching 9 bases. Germline CDR1 and CDR2: SEHNR and FQNEAQ (reference sequence). The CDR3 loop spans 17 amino acids. The CDR3 is CASSLGLRDRDPDTQYF. CDR3 nucleotides: TGTGCCAGCAGTTTAGGACTCCGGGACAGGGACCCAGATACGCAGTATTTT.

This clone came up a few times. This CDR3 is also generated by other DNA sequences in the sample. This rearrangement joins TRBV10-3 to TRBJ2-7; D not resolved. The CDR3 spans 11 residues. Between the trimmed V and J ends, which lost 2 bases and 3 bases, there was a span of 2 bases. Germline CDR1 reads ENHRY; CDR2 reads SYGVKD. The DNA of the CDR3 is TGTGCCATCAGTGAGCTCTACGAGCAGTACTTC. Translating it yields CAISELYEQYF.

The V call is TRBV7-2, the J call TRBJ2-2; maybe TRBD1 (6 bases). CDR3 length equals 15 residues. The V gene lost 4 bases and the J gene lost 2 bases, with 11 bases spanning the gap. Per the germline V gene, CDR1 is SGHTA and CDR2 is FQGNSA. CDR3 nucleotide sequence: TGTGCCAGCAGCTCCGGGACACTAAACACCGGGGAGCTGTTTTTT. Translation: CASSSGTLNTGELFF.

The rearrangement joins TRBV2 to TRBJ2-1, with 7 nucleotides matching TRBD2. Germline V CDR1 and CDR2: SNHLY, FYNNEI. There are 16 residues in the CDR3. J lost 2 bases, V lost 7 bases, and 11 bases had no gene match. CDR3 loop: CASKKEAGPTYNEQFF. The CDR3 coding sequence is TGTGCCAGCAAAAAGGAAGCGGGACCTACCTACAATGAGCAGTTCTTC.

The chain is built from TRBV2 and TRBJ2-5; a weak D match, TRBD2 (6 bases). Germline values: CDR1 SNHLY, CDR2 FYNNEI. The CDR3 contains 15 residues. Between the trimmed V and J ends, which lost 6 bases and 2 bases, there was a span of 16 bases. This CDR3 reads CASRRPGELQETQYF. Here the CDR3 DNA reads TGTGCCAGCAGAAGGCCGGGAGAACTTCAAGAGACCCAGTACTTC.

V usage is TRBV9 and J usage is TRBJ2-3, with 9 bases matching TRBD1. The trim removed 3 bases at V and 7 bases at J, leaving 3 bases unmatched. Per the germline V gene, CDR1 is SGDLS and CDR2 is YYNGEE. There are 13 residues in the CDR3. CDR3 nucleotide sequence: TGTGCCAGCAGCGCGGGACAGGGAAATACGCAGTATTTT. It yields the protein CASSAGQGNTQYF.

V and J are TRBV9 and TRBJ1-2; the match to TRBD1 covers 11 bases. The CDR3 has 15 residues. With V trimmed by 2 bases and J by 9 bases, 9 bases remained unmatched. Germline V gene data show CDR1 as SGDLS and CDR2 as YYNGEE. The CDR3 spells CASSVVGDRGNRYTF. CDR3 sequence (DNA): TGTGCCAGCAGCGTGGTCGGGGACAGGGGGAATCGCTACACCTTC.

This clone has only one observation. The V call is TRBV15, the J call TRBJ2-7; 12 positions match TRBD2. V gave up 0 bases and J gave up 4 bases; unmatched junction bases: 10. This CDR3 has 18 residues. Germline loops: CDR1 LNHNV, CDR2 YYDKDF (reference sequence). CDR3 coding DNA: TGTGCCACCAGCAGAGATAGAGGACTAGCGGGATCGGGATACGAGCAGTACTTC. Translated: CATSRDRGLAGSGYEQYF.

The chain recombines TRBV5-4 with TRBJ1-2, with 7 bases that match TRBD1. The trim removed 4 bases at V and 5 bases at J, leaving 5 bases unmatched. From germline, CDR1 is SGHNT and CDR2 YYREEE (reference sequence). The CDR3 is 13 amino acids. This chain's CDR3 is CASSPRGWYGYTF. DNA of the CDR3: TGTGCCAGCAGCCCCAGGGGGTGGTATGGCTACACCTTC.

V usage is TRBV7-8 and J usage is TRBJ2-2, with D possibly matching TRBD1 (6 bases). There are 16 residues in the CDR3. Germline loops: CDR1 SGHVS, CDR2 FQNEAQ. Trimming left V 3 bases short and J 4 bases short, with 15 bases between. Written as DNA, the CDR3 is TGTGCCAGCAGCTTTCGAACAGGGTCAGGCACCGGGGAGCTGTTTTTT. It codes for CASSFRTGSGTGELFF.

CDR3 region: CASSQWTSGSGRELFF. DNA of the CDR3: TGCGCCAGCAGCCAATGGACTAGCGGGAGTGGTAGGGAGCTGTTTTTT. This rearrangement joins TRBV4-1 to TRBJ2-2; the match to TRBD2 covers 13 bases. V gave up 2 bases and J gave up 9 bases; unmatched junction bases: 6. CDR1 and CDR2 from the germline V gene are MGHRA and YSYEKL. The CDR3 is 16 residues long.

The CDR3 DNA reads as TGCGCCAGCAGCTCGGGGTCCTTTTTGAGCGGAAACACCATATATTTT. It is translated as CASSSGSFLSGNTIYF. The chain joins TRBV5-1 to TRBJ1-3; D is uncertain. Between the trimmed V and J ends, which lost 3 bases and 4 bases, there was a span of 17 bases. This CDR3 region has 16 residues. Germline CDR1 and CDR2: SGHRS and YFSETQ.

This clone was seen only once. The rearrangement uses TRBV6-4 and TRBJ1-2; D might be TRBD1 (6 bases). Trimming took 3 bases from V and 4 from J, leaving 9 bases between them. Germline assignment: CDR1 MRHNA and CDR2 SNTAGT. The CDR3 sequence is 13 residues long. The CDR3 sequence: CASSEGRGYGYTF. In DNA form, the CDR3 reads TGTGCCAGCAGTGAGGGCAGGGGCTATGGCTACACCTTC.

The chain has TRBV29-1 and TRBJ2-3, with D possibly being TRBD2 (6 bases). V shed 7 bases and J shed 5 bases, with 28 bases lying between them. The CDR3 contains 17 residues. Per the germline V gene, CDR1 is SQVTM and CDR2 is ANQGSEA. CDR3 DNA: TGCAGCGCCACCACGGTGATCGGGACGGGGGTAGGAGATACGCAGTATTTT. This translates into CSATTVIGTGVGDTQYF.

The chain links TRBV18 to TRBJ1-3; D unresolved. V was pared by 4 bases and J by 3 bases, with 10 bases between. CDR1 KGHSH and CDR2 LQKENI come from the germline V gene. This CDR3 region has 14 residues. CDR3 DNA sequence: TGTGCCAGCTCACGGGGTCCGGATGGAAACACCATATATTTT. It yields the protein CASSRGPDGNTIYF.

This rearrangement joins TRBV30 to TRBJ1-5; D is ambiguous. CDR1 and CDR2 (germline): GTSNPN, SVGIG (reference sequence). The CDR3 runs to 13 residues. Trimming took 3 bases from V and 4 from J, leaving 10 bases between them. CDR3 protein: CAWRAALNQPQHF. The CDR3 DNA is TGTGCCTGGAGAGCGGCCCTGAATCAGCCCCAGCATTTT.

V and J are TRBV28 and TRBJ2-7; D remains unclear. The germline V gene has CDR1 MDHEN and CDR2 SYDVKM. The V and J ends lost 2 bases and 1 base respectively, with 9 bases between them. The CDR3 loop spans 14 amino acids. CDR3 sequence reads: CASSLEDGSYEQYF. The DNA for the CDR3 is TGTGCCAGCAGTTTAGAGGACGGATCCTACGAGCAGTACTTC.

V and J are TRBV7-9 and TRBJ1-4; D is unclear. Germline V lookup: CDR1 SEHNR, CDR2 FQNEAQ (reference sequence). Trimming took off 1 base at V and 8 bases at J, with 14 bases between the two ends. This CDR3 contains 15 residues. The CDR3 DNA is TGTGCCAGCAGCTTAGGTGGGTCGGCCTACGAAAAACTGTTTTTT. It translates to CASSLGGSAYEKLFF.

The chain carries TRBV12-5 and TRBJ2-1; TRBD2 matches at 13 bases. The V gene's germline CDR1 is LGHNT and CDR2 FRNRAP. Trimming at V came to 3 bases and at J to 1 base, leaving 12 bases not matched to a gene. The CDR3 contains 20 residues. The CDR3 sequence: CASGFTGTSGKMGSYNEQFF. The CDR3 bases are TGTGCTAGTGGTTTTACCGGGACTAGCGGGAAAATGGGTTCCTACAATGAGCAGTTCTTC.

V gene TRBV5-1 combines with J gene TRBJ2-4; 7 bases line up with TRBD1. The CDR3 loop spans 13 amino acids. V gave up 1 base and J gave up 5 bases; unmatched junction bases: 0. CDR1 is SGHRS and CDR2 is YFSETQ in the germline V gene. The CDR3 region is CASSLTGENIQYF. The CDR3 DNA follows: TGCGCCAGCAGCTTGACAGGGGAAAACATTCAGTACTTC.